In this sample, the clone carrying this TCR beta chain turned up a few times. Its cognate antigen is unknown. This sample is part of a study of cytomegalovirus exposure and HLA in healthy donors. Study results and caveats: Immune exposure was documented only through CMV serostatus. Data from an earlier analysis indicated that most TCR beta V segments were productive either about 87% or about 30% of the time.

The ends were cut back, 1 base at V and 5 bases at J, with 12 bases in the middle. Per the germline V gene, CDR1 is MNHNY and CDR2 is SVGAGI (reference sequence). The CDR3 runs 14 residues. PCR primers comprised 60 Vbeta and 13 Jbeta primers. Method: immunoSEQ multiplex PCR; TCRdb's copy keeps in-frame clones and lacks some. The sample shows 160,000 or so clones, 70% to 85% of them seen only once. The chain links TRBV6-6 to TRBJ2-7; weak D call: TRBD1 (5 bases). This clonotype originated in a woman in her 50s in good health and CMV-seropositive. What was sequenced was PBMCs. CDR3 sequence reads: CASSYYPGSHEQYF. The CDR3 DNA reads TGTGCCAGCAGTTACTATCCAGGGTCCCACGAGCAGTACTTC.